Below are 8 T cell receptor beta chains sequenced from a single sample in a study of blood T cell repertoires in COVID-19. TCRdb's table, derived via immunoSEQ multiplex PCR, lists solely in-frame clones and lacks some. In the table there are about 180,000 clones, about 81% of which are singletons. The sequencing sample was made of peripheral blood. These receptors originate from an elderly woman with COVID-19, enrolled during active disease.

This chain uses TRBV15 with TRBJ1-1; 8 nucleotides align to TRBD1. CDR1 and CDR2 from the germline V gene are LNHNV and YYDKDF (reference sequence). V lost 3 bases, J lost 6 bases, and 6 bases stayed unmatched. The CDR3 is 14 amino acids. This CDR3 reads CATSRDRAIPEAFF. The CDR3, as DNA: TGTGCCACCAGCAGGGACAGGGCCATCCCTGAAGCTTTCTTT.

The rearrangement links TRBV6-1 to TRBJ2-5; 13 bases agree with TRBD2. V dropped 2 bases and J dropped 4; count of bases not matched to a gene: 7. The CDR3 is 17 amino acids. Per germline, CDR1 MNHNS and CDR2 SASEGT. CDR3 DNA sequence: TGTGCCAGCAGTGAAAGAACTAGCGGGGGGGCCGGAGAGACCCAGTACTTC. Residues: CASSERTSGGAGETQYF.

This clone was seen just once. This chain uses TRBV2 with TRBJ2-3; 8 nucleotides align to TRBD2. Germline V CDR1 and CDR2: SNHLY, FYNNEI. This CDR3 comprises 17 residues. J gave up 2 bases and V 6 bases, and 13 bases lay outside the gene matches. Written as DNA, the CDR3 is TGTGCCAGCAGGGGGCTGGGGACTAGTTTTTTCACAGATACGCAGTATTTT. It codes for CASRGLGTSFFTDTQYF.

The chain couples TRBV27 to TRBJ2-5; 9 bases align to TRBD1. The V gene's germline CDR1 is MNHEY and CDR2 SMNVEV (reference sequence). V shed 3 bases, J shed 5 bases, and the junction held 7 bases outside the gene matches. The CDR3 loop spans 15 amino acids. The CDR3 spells CASSLGQGGGETQYF. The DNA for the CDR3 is TGTGCCAGCAGTTTGGGACAGGGAGGGGGGGAGACCCAGTACTTC.

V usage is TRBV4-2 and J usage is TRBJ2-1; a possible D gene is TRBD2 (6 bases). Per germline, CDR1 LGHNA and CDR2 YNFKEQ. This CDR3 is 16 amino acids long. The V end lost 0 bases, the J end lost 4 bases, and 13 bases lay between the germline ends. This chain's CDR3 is CASSQDWRGGYNEQFF. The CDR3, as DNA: TGTGCCAGCAGCCAAGATTGGAGGGGTGGGTACAATGAGCAGTTCTTC.

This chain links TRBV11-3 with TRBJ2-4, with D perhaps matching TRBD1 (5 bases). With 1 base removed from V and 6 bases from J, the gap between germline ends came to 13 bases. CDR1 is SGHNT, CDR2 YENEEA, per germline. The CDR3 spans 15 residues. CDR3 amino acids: CASSLVGEGANIQYF. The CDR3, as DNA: TGTGCCAGCAGCTTAGTCGGTGAAGGGGCAAACATTCAGTACTTC.

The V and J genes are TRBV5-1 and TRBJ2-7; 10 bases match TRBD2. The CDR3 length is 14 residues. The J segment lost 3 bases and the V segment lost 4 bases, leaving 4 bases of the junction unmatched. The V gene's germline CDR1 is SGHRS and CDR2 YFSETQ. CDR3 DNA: TGCGCCAGCAGCCTAGCGGGAGTCGACTACGAGCAGTACTTC. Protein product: CASSLAGVDYEQYF.

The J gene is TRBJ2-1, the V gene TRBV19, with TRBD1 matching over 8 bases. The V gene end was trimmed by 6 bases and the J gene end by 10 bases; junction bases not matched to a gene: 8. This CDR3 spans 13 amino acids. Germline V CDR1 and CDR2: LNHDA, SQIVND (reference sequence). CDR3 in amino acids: CASSFGQGGEQFF. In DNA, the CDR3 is TGTGCCAGTAGCTTCGGACAGGGAGGCGAGCAGTTCTTC.